Listed here are 15 T cell receptor beta chains from one sample, sequenced in a study of T cell repertoires in cytomegalovirus infection. TCRdb re-analysed the reads in MiXCR, keeping a single row per CDR3 protein. In the table there are 150,000 to 180,000 distinct CDR3 sequences, around 24% of which are singletons. Sequencing input: PBMCs. The receptor set was obtained from a human donor in good health (CMV status not recorded). Some clones in this sample may be carry-over from other donors' samples.

The rearrangement joins TRBV20-1 to TRBJ2-1; no clear D. Between the trimmed V and J ends, which lost 4 bases and 0 bases, there was a span of 10 bases. This CDR3 comprises 14 residues. Germline V gene lookup returns CDR1 DFQATT and CDR2 SNEGSKA (reference sequence). The CDR3 DNA reads as TGCAGTGCTATGGGTGCCAGCTCCTACAATGAGCAGTTCTTC. Its protein product is CSAMGASSYNEQFF.

V and J are TRBV28 and TRBJ1-1, with D maybe TRBD1 (5 bases). The germline V gene encodes CDR1 MDHEN and CDR2 SYDVKM. The V end was cut by 7 bases, the J end by 0 bases, with 12 bases between. The CDR3 runs 14 residues. DNA of the CDR3: TGTGCCAGCATTGCCGGGGCCCTGAACACTGAAGCTTTCTTT. Translated, it gives CASIAGALNTEAFF.

This clonotype was counted ten times or more. The rearrangement uses TRBV6-5 and TRBJ1-1; D ambiguous. The CDR3 loop spans 13 amino acids. V was shortened by 5 bases and J by 4 bases, with 11 bases between the two germline ends. Germline V CDR1 and CDR2: MNHEY, SVGAGI. The CDR3 sequence is CASSIGRGTEAFF. Here the CDR3 DNA reads TGTGCCAGCAGTATCGGGAGAGGCACTGAAGCTTTCTTT.

This clonotype appeared many times. The chain joins TRBV12-3 or TRBV12-4 to TRBJ2-3; possibly TRBD1 for D (5 bases). This CDR3 is 15 amino acids long. The ends were cut back, 5 bases at V and 0 bases at J, with 12 bases in the middle. The CDR3 region is CASSRTRDSTDTQYF. For the CDR3, the DNA is TGTGCCAGCAGTCGGACAAGGGATAGCACAGATACGCAGTATTTT.

The genes are TRBV27 and TRBJ1-6; the D gene is possibly TRBD1 (6 bases). The CDR3 spans 14 residues. Germline loops: CDR1 MNHEY, CDR2 SMNVEV (reference sequence). V shed 5 bases and J shed 5 bases, with 10 bases lying between them. The CDR3 sequence is CASSVQGNNSPLHF. The CDR3, as DNA: TGTGCCAGCAGTGTACAGGGAAATAATTCACCCCTCCACTTT.

This clonotype was recorded a few times. J is TRBJ1-1 and V is TRBV28; no definite D call. Trimming left V 3 bases short and J 3 bases short, with 5 bases between. The CDR3 has 12 amino acids. Per the germline V gene, CDR1 is MDHEN and CDR2 is SYDVKM. The CDR3 sequence: CASSFGDTEAFF. The CDR3, as DNA: TGTGCCAGCAGTTTTGGCGACACTGAAGCTTTCTTT. The complete variable domain, with remaining parts taken from reference TRBV28 and TRBJ1-1, reads DVKVTQSSRYLVKRTGEKVFLECVQDMDHENMFWYRQDPGLGLRLIYFSYDVKMKEKGDIPEGYSVSREKKERFSLILESASTNQTSMYLCASSFGDTEAFFGQGTRLTVV.

There are a few counts of this clonotype. V gene TRBV7-6 combines with J gene TRBJ1-1, with TRBD1 identical over 10 bases. In germline, CDR1 is SGHVS, CDR2 FNYEAQ. There are 16 residues in the CDR3. After removal of 5 bases from V and 0 bases from J, the junction contained 6 bases not matched to a gene. CDR3 residues: CASSLGTGVMNTEAFF. CDR3 nucleotide sequence: TGTGCCAGCAGCCTCGGGACAGGGGTCATGAACACTGAAGCTTTCTTT.

This clonotype was seen more than once but under ten times. The V call is TRBV5-1, the J call TRBJ2-2; D not resolved. V was pared by 0 bases and J by 6 bases, with 9 bases between. CDR3 length: 14 residues. Germline V gene data show CDR1 as SGHRS and CDR2 as YFSETQ. Written as DNA, the CDR3 is TGCGCCAGCAGCTTGGCCGCTCCTCCCGGGGAGCTGTTTTTT. Protein: CASSLAAPPGELFF.

The genes are TRBV6-5 and TRBJ1-6, with 9 bases aligning to TRBD1. Germline V gives CDR1 MNHEY, CDR2 SVGAGI. Germline trimming cut 9 bases from V and 9 bases from J; bases unmatched to any gene: 12. The CDR3 length is 15 residues. Here the CDR3 DNA reads TGTGCCAGTCGACCTCCCGGGACAGGGACTTCACCCCTCCACTTT. The encoded protein is CASRPPGTGTSPLHF.

This clonotype occurred a few times. The chain couples TRBV7-2 to TRBJ2-3; 10 nucleotides align to TRBD2. Germline V gene lookup returns CDR1 SGHTA and CDR2 FQGNSA. V gave up 5 bases and J gave up 0 bases; unmatched junction bases: 8. The CDR3 consists of 17 residues. The CDR3 region is CASSPLATSGSTDTQYF. CDR3 DNA sequence: TGTGCCAGCAGCCCCCTAGCGACTAGCGGGAGCACAGATACGCAGTATTTT.

This clonotype appeared a few times. This chain uses TRBV19 with TRBJ2-3; TRBD2 matches at 11 bases. The V and J ends lost 4 bases and 1 base, in that order; junction bases with no gene match: 4. Per the germline V gene, CDR1 is LNHDA and CDR2 is SQIVND (reference sequence). This CDR3 is built from 16 residues. CDR3 in DNA: TGTGCCAGTAGTACGACTAGCGGGATCCGCACAGATACGCAGTATTTT. This gives the protein CASSTTSGIRTDTQYF.

This clonotype has ten or more counts. The chain is built from TRBV7-6 and TRBJ2-1; D possibly corresponds to TRBD2 (6 bases). The CDR3 totals 14 residues. The germline V gene encodes CDR1 SGHVS and CDR2 FNYEAQ. Trimming removed 5 bases from V and 6 bases from J, with 14 bases in between. The CDR3 is CASSARDGGNEQFF. CDR3 sequence (DNA): TGTGCCAGCAGCGCCCGGGACGGGGGCAATGAGCAGTTCTTC.

This clonotype was detected a few times. The J gene is TRBJ2-7, the V gene TRBV2, with unresolved D. The germline gives CDR1 SNHLY, CDR2 FYNNEI. CDR3 length: 10 residues. V was clipped by 8 bases and J by 3 bases, with 5 bases between them. The CDR3 spells CASEDYEQYF. The CDR3 nucleotides read TGTGCCAGCGAGGACTACGAGCAGTACTTC.

The J gene is TRBJ2-6, the V gene TRBV12-3 or TRBV12-4, with D unresolved. Trimming took off 3 bases at V and 4 bases at J, with 7 bases between the two ends. This CDR3 comprises 14 residues. The CDR3 protein is CASSLSAGANVLTF. The CDR3 bases are TGTGCCAGCAGTTTGAGCGCCGGGGCCAACGTCCTGACTTTC.

This clonotype was picked up many times. The rearrangement joins TRBV7-6 to TRBJ1-6; D is unclear. Deletions cut 5 bases from V and 2 bases from J, with 7 bases between. The CDR3 contains 14 residues. Germline V gene sequence: CDR1 SGHVS, CDR2 FNYEAQ. CDR3 loop: CASSPGTYNSPLHF. CDR3 coding DNA: TGTGCCAGCAGCCCAGGAACCTATAATTCACCCCTCCACTTT.